The entry below describes one T cell receptor (beta chain). Measured with immunoSEQ multiplex PCR; TCRdb has only the in-frame clones, and not every one. Among tens of thousands of clones, 84% were seen once, and the ten largest hold about 3.4%. This record comes from a study of somatic mutations in cytotoxic T cells in rheumatoid arthritis. The V and J ends lost 6 bases and 5 bases, in that order; junction bases with no gene match: 11. This CDR3 comprises 16 residues. CDR1 is WSHSY, CDR2 SAAADI, per germline. J is TRBJ2-1 and V is TRBV10-2; the match to TRBD2 covers 9 bases. The sequenced material came from CD8+ T cells sorted from blood. The clonotype comes from a man aged 40-50 years in good health. DNA of the CDR3: TGCGCCAGCAGAGGTTTTAGCGGGAGCTCAAACAATGAGCAGTTCTTC. This codes for CASRGFSGSSNNEQFF.